These T cell receptor beta chains were read from a single sample in a study of CD8 T cells in ankylosing spondylitis. Using its own MiXCR run on the 5' RACE reads, TCRdb lists one record per CDR3 protein. The repertoire has around 150,000 distinct CDR3 sequences, approximately 44% of them found once; the top ten carry nearly 15%. Source material: synovial fluid, either unsorted or a sorted T cell fraction (not recorded which). Every receptor here comes from a male donor with ankylosing spondylitis. Each CDR3 is given with its conserved first and last residue. A D gene is named only where the DNA matches it firmly. Clone size is shown for a subset of rows, as once, few, many or a class of expanded clone.

-	TRBV5-1	18	TRBJ1-1	-	CASSLASIYGVLNTEAFF	TGCGCCAGCAGCTTGGCCTCTATATATGGGGTATTGAACACTGAAGCTTTCTTT
-	TRBV4-2	13	TRBJ1-1	-	CASSQEVTSEAFF	TGTGCCAGCAGCCAAGAGGTCACATCTGAAGCTTTCTTT
-	TRBV12-3/TRBV12-4	15	TRBJ2-7	-	CASSPRGDPPFGQYF	TGTGCCAGCAGTCCCCGGGGCGACCCCCCTTTCGGGCAGTACTTC
-	TRBV5-1	13	TRBJ2-5	few	CASSFWTQETQYF	TGCGCCAGCAGCTTTTGGACACAAGAGACCCAGTACTTC
-	TRBV28	16	TRBJ2-7	-	CASSLWTDAPTYEQYF	TGTGCCAGCAGTTTGTGGACAGACGCTCCAACCTACGAGCAGTACTTC
TRBD2	TRBV7-9	15	TRBJ2-5	once	CASSTLAGGRETQYF	TGTGCCAGCAGCACACTAGCGGGGGGCCGGGAGACCCAGTACTTC
-	TRBV12-3/TRBV12-4	12	TRBJ2-5	-	CASSFVGETQYF	TGTGCCAGCAGTTTTGTGGGGGAGACCCAGTACTTC
TRBD1	TRBV10-2	14	TRBJ2-5	-	CASSVTGLKETQYF	TGCGCCAGCAGTGTGACAGGGTTGAAGGAGACCCAGTACTTC
-	TRBV20-1	18	TRBJ1-2	-	CSARDYRGGAGANYGYTF	TGCAGTGCTAGAGATTATCGGGGGGGCGCCGGAGCTAACTATGGCTACACCTTC
TRBD1	TRBV6-5	17	TRBJ2-7	many	CASSYGGTGTGGDEQYF	TGTGCCAGCAGTTACGGCGGGACCGGGACAGGGGGTGACGAGCAGTACTTC
TRBD2	TRBV7-8	19	TRBJ2-3	-	CASSLRSGLRGDSTDTQYF	TGTGCCAGCAGCTTACGATCGGGGCTGCGGGGGGATAGCACAGATACGCAGTATTTT
TRBD2	TRBV7-3	19	TRBJ2-1	-	CASSPRGLAGPLSYNEQFF	TGTGCCAGCAGCCCAAGGGGACTAGCGGGCCCCCTCTCCTACAATGAGCAGTTCTTC
TRBD1	TRBV6-2/TRBV6-3	17	TRBJ1-6	-	CASSYLLLTGRNSPLHF	TGTGCCAGCAGTTACCTTCTCTTGACAGGGAGGAATTCACCCCTCCACTTT
TRBD1	TRBV12-3/TRBV12-4	14	TRBJ2-7	few	CASSPGTAHYEQYF	TGTGCCAGCAGTCCCGGGACAGCCCACTACGAGCAGTACTTC
-	TRBV12-3/TRBV12-4	11	TRBJ1-1	-	CASSFPQEAFF	TGTGCCAGCAGTTTCCCCCAAGAAGCTTTCTTT
-	TRBV10-3	13	TRBJ1-2	-	CAISAPADYGYTF	TGTGCCATCAGCGCTCCCGCCGACTATGGCTACACCTTC
TRBD1	TRBV2	14	TRBJ2-1	few	CASSGGQGYNEQFF	TGTGCCAGCAGTGGGGGACAGGGATACAATGAGCAGTTCTTC
TRBD1	TRBV5-1	17	TRBJ2-2	-	CASSHGTGMGFAGELFF	TGCGCCAGCAGCCACGGGACAGGGATGGGGTTCGCCGGGGAGCTGTTTTTT
TRBD1	TRBV27	15	TRBJ2-1	few	CASSLDRDRGHEQFF	TGTGCCAGCAGTTTAGACCGGGACAGGGGGCATGAGCAGTTCTTC
-	TRBV29-1	11	TRBJ1-2	-	CSSYRDYGYTF	TGCAGCTCTTACAGGGACTATGGCTACACCTTC
TRBD2	TRBV11-3	16	TRBJ2-1	few	CASSHGERGGTNEQFF	TGTGCCAGCAGCCACGGGGAGCGGGGGGGAACCAATGAGCAGTTCTTC
-	TRBV24-1	17	TRBJ2-2	many	CATSDLPPGVGTGELFF	TGTGCCACCAGTGATCTCCCACCCGGGGTTGGCACCGGGGAGCTGTTTTTT
TRBD2	TRBV20-1	15	TRBJ2-7	many	CSAQAASGTPYEQYF	TGCAGTGCCCAGGCGGCTAGCGGTACCCCCTACGAGCAGTACTTC
-	TRBV12-3/TRBV12-4	15	TRBJ2-7	few	CASSPGPSAFYEQYF	TGTGCCAGCAGTCCCGGTCCTTCAGCCTTTTACGAGCAGTACTTC
-	TRBV28	14	TRBJ2-5	few	CASSPGTHVVTQYF	TGTGCCAGCAGTCCAGGGACACACGTCGTGACCCAGTACTTC
TRBD1	TRBV12-3/TRBV12-4	15	TRBJ2-1	-	CASNTGTGGLNEQFF	TGTGCCAGCAACACCGGGACAGGGGGATTGAATGAGCAGTTCTTC
TRBD2	TRBV20-1	15	TRBJ2-1	-	CSAKVWRGVYNEQFF	TGCAGTGCTAAGGTTTGGCGGGGGGTTTACAATGAGCAGTTCTTC